Shown below are 3 T cell receptor beta chains from a single sample sequenced in a study of cytomegalovirus exposure and HLA in healthy donors. The PCR contained 60 Vbeta and 13 Jbeta primers. TCRdb's copy holds only in-frame clones and misses some; the assay was immunoSEQ multiplex PCR. This table has tens of thousands of clones, roughly 75% appearing once. The sample comprised PBMCs. These receptors all stem from a man aged 40-49 years in good health and CMV-seronegative.

The genes are TRBV7-8 and TRBJ2-7; 7 nucleotides line up with TRBD1. This CDR3 region has 13 residues. V dropped 5 bases and J dropped 3; count of bases not matched to a gene: 4. Germline V gene data show CDR1 as SGHVS and CDR2 as FQNEAQ. The CDR3 DNA sequence: TGTGCCAGCAGCCCGGGACAGATCTACGAGCAGTACTTC. Translation: CASSPGQIYEQYF.

This chain's CDR3 is CSVEDQDGTNEKLFF. The DNA for the CDR3 is TGCAGCGTTGAAGATCAGGATGGGACTAATGAAAAACTGTTTTTT. The rearrangement joins TRBV29-1 to TRBJ1-4; no reliable D call. From germline, CDR1 is SQVTM and CDR2 ANQGSEA. The V and J ends lost 0 bases and 2 bases respectively, with 10 bases between them. The CDR3 has 15 amino acids.

V is TRBV19 and J is TRBJ2-5; 12 nucleotides match TRBD2. Germline values: CDR1 LNHDA, CDR2 SQIVND (reference sequence). The CDR3 extends over 17 amino acids. V dropped 6 bases and J dropped 4; count of bases not matched to a gene: 12. The CDR3 nucleotides are TGTGCCAGTAGCTCGACTAGCGGGGGTGGTTTCGGAGAGACCCAGTACTTC. Translated: CASSSTSGGGFGETQYF.